A single sample gave rise to the 7 T cell receptor beta chains below, sequenced in a study of CD8 T cells in Susac syndrome. Reverse transcription of about 0.45 to 1 ug RNA was carried out with random hexamers. TCRdb independently ran MiXCR on the immunoSEQ multiplex PCR reads; one entry per CDR3 protein. Of 330,000 or so distinct CDR3 sequences detected, over 75% appear once; the ten largest clones hold more than 0.15%. Specimen: CD8+ T cells from PBMCs. The receptors come from a human donor with multiple sclerosis.

The chain carries TRBV3-1 and TRBJ2-7, with TRBD2 matching over 7 bases. This CDR3 contains 17 residues. Germline CDR1 LGHDT, CDR2 YNNKEL (reference sequence). J gave up 3 bases and V 4 bases, and 15 bases lay outside the gene matches. The CDR3 DNA follows: TGTGCCAGCAGCCCGGTTTCTAGCGGAGCTCAGGACTACGAGCAGTACTTC. This gives the protein CASSPVSSGAQDYEQYF.

The CDR3 DNA reads TGTGCCATCAGTGAGTCGCCAGGGCGGGAGGAGACCCAGTACTTC. Translated: CAISESPGREETQYF. This chain links TRBV10-3 with TRBJ2-5; TRBD2 matches at 7 bases. The CDR3 spans 15 residues. Germline CDR1 is ENHRY and CDR2 is SYGVKD. Unmatched junction bases numbered 6, after V lost 0 bases and J lost 5 bases.

This chain uses TRBV7-8 with TRBJ2-3; D not resolved. Trimming removed 5 bases from V and 1 base from J, with 10 bases in between. CDR3 length: 14 residues. Germline CDR1 SGHVS, CDR2 FQNEAQ. The CDR3 here is CASSLSYGTDTQYF. The CDR3 DNA reads TGTGCCAGCAGCCTGTCCTACGGCACAGATACGCAGTATTTT. Variable domain in full (rest from reference TRBV7-8 and TRBJ2-3): GAGVSQSPRYKVAKRGQDVALRCDPISGHVSLFWYQQALGQGPEFLTYFQNEAQLDKSGLPSDRFFAERPEGSVSTLKIQRTQQEDSAVYLCASSLSYGTDTQYFGPGTRLTVL.

V and J are TRBV2 and TRBJ2-3; either TRBD1 or TRBD2 may fit D (5 bases each). The CDR3 sequence is 11 residues long. From germline, CDR1 is SNHLY and CDR2 FYNNEI. V was trimmed by 11 bases and J by 4 bases, leaving 10 bases between them. In DNA, the CDR3 is TGTGCCGGGGGTCCAGCAGATACGCAGTATTTT. As protein: CAGGPADTQYF.

V is TRBV27 and J is TRBJ2-1; no reliable D call. There are 11 residues in the CDR3. Germline lookup yields CDR1 MNHEY and CDR2 SMNVEV (reference sequence). V dropped 3 bases and J dropped 8 bases, with 5 bases sitting between them. The CDR3 DNA follows: TGTGCCAGCAGTTTTCTACATGAGCAGTTCTTC. It codes for CASSFLHEQFF.

This chain joins TRBV14 and TRBJ1-2, with unresolved D. Between the trimmed V and J ends, which lost 0 bases and 8 bases, there was a span of 10 bases. CDR1 and CDR2 from the germline V gene are SGHDN and FVKESK. The CDR3 spans 13 residues. CDR3 sequence reads: CASSQDVRAGYTF. The DNA for the CDR3 is TGTGCCAGCAGCCAAGATGTGAGGGCGGGCTACACCTTC.

The chain has TRBV5-1 and TRBJ2-3; TRBD1 agrees at 7 bases. Per the germline V gene, CDR1 is SGHRS and CDR2 is YFSETQ. J gave up 4 bases and V 1 base, and 12 bases lay outside the gene matches. The CDR3 totals 17 residues. In DNA, the CDR3 is TGCGCCAGCAGCTTGAATTCCGGACAGGAGGTCGCAGATACGCAGTATTTT. Translating it yields CASSLNSGQEVADTQYF.